What follows is one T cell receptor beta chain and its context. Authors' analysis steps: How many nucleated cells were present was estimated from reference gene primer amplification. Clones were read by immunoSEQ multiplex PCR, and TCRdb kept only the in-frame ones, dropping some. The DNA was the basis for D and trimming; V, J and clone size are from that table. The sample has fewer than 600,000 clones, roughly 90% seen once. Cohort 3 donors were reported recovered after two negative PCRs, clearance, or symptom resolution. The data were taken from a study of blood T cell repertoires in COVID-19. Study background: Acute and convalescent COVID-19 samples came from the United States, Italy and Spain. From T cells, B-cell-depleted T cells, or PBMCs came the material, which was cDNA or gDNA.

Trimming cost V 1 base and J 3 bases, with 13 bases left between them. Germline-derived CDR1 and CDR2 are MNHEY and SMNVEV (reference sequence). The CDR3 is 16 residues long. This chain uses TRBV27 with TRBJ2-1; D gene uncertain. The clonotype originates from a woman aged 40 to 50 who had recovered from COVID-19. The sequenced sample consisted of PBMCs or T cells enriched from blood (not recorded which). CDR3 nucleotide sequence: TGTGCCAGCAGTTTATTGGCGGAGCTCGTCTACAATGAGCAGTTCTTC. Translation: CASSLLAELVYNEQFF.